This entry features one TCR beta chain sequence. In the authors' workflow: Amplifying reference gene primers gave estimates of nucleated cell counts. Data came from immunoSEQ multiplex PCR; TCRdb stores just in-frame clones and leaves some out. The V and J calls and the clone size are those of that table, but D and trimming were determined from the DNA. Among 100,000 to 150,000 clones listed, around 85% were seen once. The data were obtained in a study of blood T cell repertoires in COVID-19. Looking at the study overall: COVID-19 samples from acute and convalescent phases originated in the United States, Italy and Spain.

The CDR3 length is 13 residues. The ends lost 2 bases at V and 6 bases at J; junction bases unmatched: 1. Germline V gene data show CDR1 as MNHEY and CDR2 as SVGAGI. This receptor was identified in a woman between 50 and 59 years old with acute or convalescent COVID-19. The chain recombines TRBV6-5 with TRBJ2-1, with 7 bases identical to TRBD1. The sequencing sample was made of peripheral blood. The CDR3 spells CASSYDRVNEQFF. The CDR3 coding sequence is TGTGCCAGCAGTTACGACAGGGTCAATGAGCAGTTCTTC.